Listed here are 28 T cell receptor beta chains from one sample, sequenced in a study of T cells in localized non-small cell lung cancer. The repertoire was sequenced with immunoSEQ multiplex PCR; TCRdb's copy has only in-frame clones and lacks some. The top ten hold 3% to 4.5% of the sample, which has 16,000 or so clones, around 89% seen once. The input for sequencing was peripheral blood, taken before any cancer treatment. The receptors derive from a male donor at least 60 years old with stage II squamous cell lung carcinoma.

The chain combines TRBV5-1 with TRBJ2-5; 9 bases fit TRBD1. The CDR3 totals 17 residues. Losses at the gene ends were 4 bases for V and 4 bases for J; bases not matched to a gene: 14. The germline gives CDR1 SGHRS, CDR2 YFSETQ. CDR3 region: CASSPQGAGAGRETQYF. The CDR3 DNA reads as TGCGCCAGCAGCCCACAGGGGGCGGGAGCGGGACGAGAGACCCAGTACTTC.

The gene calls are TRBV10-1 and TRBJ2-3; 14 nucleotides agree with TRBD2. This CDR3 has 15 amino acids. Germline CDR1 reads WNHNN; CDR2 reads SYGVQD (reference sequence). V was pared by 4 bases and J by 6 bases, with 3 bases of the junction left unmatched. The CDR3 DNA reads as TGCGCCAGCAGTGGTGGGACTAGCGGGAGTGATACGCAGTATTTT. Translation gives CASSGGTSGSDTQYF.

The rearrangement links TRBV7-9 to TRBJ2-1; 10 nucleotides agree with TRBD2. The CDR3 loop spans 15 amino acids. Germline V gene lookup returns CDR1 SEHNR and CDR2 FQNEAQ (reference sequence). With 5 bases clipped from V and 2 bases from J, the junction kept 3 bases outside the gene matches. CDR3 protein: CASSPSGRAYNEQFF. CDR3 sequence (DNA): TGTGCCAGCAGCCCAAGCGGGAGGGCCTACAATGAGCAGTTCTTC.

This clone was counted between two and nine times. V gene TRBV19 combines with J gene TRBJ2-5, with 7 positions matching TRBD1. The V segment lost 1 base and the J segment 3 bases; nucleotides outside the gene matches: 17. The CDR3 extends over 19 amino acids. Germline assignment: CDR1 LNHDA and CDR2 SQIVND (reference sequence). This chain's CDR3 is CASSIGPGTARGPKETQYF. For the CDR3, the DNA is TGTGCCAGTAGTATAGGCCCCGGGACAGCGAGGGGACCAAAAGAGACCCAGTACTTC.

CDR3 protein: CASSITSGRAAEQFF. The CDR3 bases are TGTGCCAGCAGTATCACTAGCGGGAGGGCCGCTGAGCAGTTCTTC. This sequence joins TRBV27 and TRBJ2-1, with 13 positions matching TRBD2. J lost 9 bases, V lost 5 bases, and 7 bases had no gene match. CDR1 and CDR2 (germline): MNHEY, SMNVEV (reference sequence). The CDR3 runs 15 residues.

The chain recombines TRBV28 with TRBJ2-4; 8 positions match TRBD1. The CDR3 is made up of 13 amino acids. V dropped 6 bases and J dropped 5; count of bases not matched to a gene: 3. CDR1 and CDR2 from the germline V gene are MDHEN and SYDVKM. The CDR3 spells CASRGTGENIQYF. DNA for the CDR3: TGTGCCAGCAGAGGGACAGGTGAAAACATTCAGTACTTC. Filled out from reference TRBV28 and TRBJ2-4, the complete variable domain reads DVKVTQSSRYLVKRTGEKVFLECVQDMDHENMFWYRQDPGLGLRLIYFSYDVKMKEKGDIPEGYSVSREKKERFSLILESASTNQTSMYLCASRGTGENIQYFGAGTRLSVL.

The chain links TRBV7-2 to TRBJ2-1, with 12 positions matching TRBD2. V lost 6 bases to trimming and J lost 6 bases; unmatched junction nucleotides: 0. The CDR3 is 13 residues long. Looked up from germline, CDR1 is SGHTA and CDR2 is FQGNSA. CDR3 in DNA: TGTGCCAGCAGGACTAGCGGGAGCAATGAGCAGTTCTTC. Amino acid sequence: CASRTSGSNEQFF.

CDR3 nucleotides: TGCAGCGTTGCTTTTGGGACTAGTGTCTACGAGCAGTACTTC. Translated: CSVAFGTSVYEQYF. The rearrangement links TRBV29-1 to TRBJ2-7; 8 bases agree with TRBD2. The CDR3 length is 14 residues. CDR1 SQVTM and CDR2 ANQGSEA come from the germline V gene. V shed 4 bases, J shed 3 bases, and the junction held 8 bases outside the gene matches.

The chain employs TRBV19 and TRBJ2-2, with D perhaps being TRBD1 or TRBD2 (5 bases each). Trimming removed 4 bases at V and 6 bases at J, with 15 bases between. The CDR3 spans 15 residues. In germline, CDR1 is LNHDA, CDR2 SQIVND (reference sequence). CDR3 in amino acids: CASSNPGPMAGELFF. In nucleotides, the CDR3 is TGTGCCAGTAGTAACCCGGGACCCATGGCCGGGGAGCTGTTTTTT.

This chain connects TRBV27 to TRBJ2-1; D gene uncertain. Germline CDR1 is MNHEY and CDR2 is SMNVEV (reference sequence). CDR3 length: 9 amino acids. V lost 7 bases, J lost 15 bases, and 10 bases lay in between. CDR3: CASTPVGFF. CDR3 sequence (DNA): TGTGCCAGCACTCCGGTCGGGTTCTTC.

V gene TRBV6-5 combines with J gene TRBJ2-6; D uncertain. The length of the CDR3 is 14 residues. The V and J ends lost 4 bases and 3 bases respectively, with 7 bases between them. Looked up from germline, CDR1 is MNHEY and CDR2 is SVGAGI. CDR3 region: CASSLESGANVLTF. CDR3 DNA sequence: TGTGCCAGCAGTTTAGAAAGTGGGGCCAACGTCCTGACTTTC.

This clone was seen a handful of times. The chain joins TRBV11-2 to TRBJ2-2; 9 nucleotides agree with TRBD2. Germline assignment: CDR1 SGHAT and CDR2 FQNNGV. This CDR3 comprises 17 residues. After removal of 6 bases from V and 6 bases from J, the junction contained 14 bases not matched to a gene. DNA for the CDR3: TGTGCCAGCAGGGTACTAGCGGGCCCCGCCGTCGCCGGGGAGCTGTTTTTT. This codes for CASRVLAGPAVAGELFF.

This clone was observed once. V is TRBV7-9 and J is TRBJ2-5, with D tentatively TRBD1 (8 bases). The CDR3 totals 17 residues. Germline CDR1 SEHNR, CDR2 FQNEAQ (reference sequence). Trimming took off 0 bases at V and 0 bases at J, with 14 bases between the two ends. CDR3 bases: TGTGCCAGCAGCTTAGCCGGACAGGGAGGGAACCAAGAGACCCAGTACTTC. Its protein is CASSLAGQGGNQETQYF.

This chain connects TRBV5-8 to TRBJ2-5, with D perhaps matching TRBD1 (5 bases). The CDR3 covers 15 residues. Trimming took 4 bases from V and 4 from J, leaving 17 bases between them. Germline CDR1 and CDR2: SGHTS and YDEGEE. The CDR3 DNA reads TGTGCCAGCAGCAGATACCCAACAGGTGGAGAGACCCAGTACTTC. Amino acids: CASSRYPTGGETQYF.

This chain links TRBV5-4 with TRBJ1-1; 8 bases agree with TRBD1. Germline CDR1 and CDR2: SGHNT and YYREEE (reference sequence). The junction had 12 bases not matched to a gene; V was cut back by 4 bases and J by 4 bases. The CDR3 is made up of 16 amino acids. The DNA for the CDR3 is TGTGCCAGCAGCCCGTCGACAGGGGCGGGTATCACTGAAGCTTTCTTT. Its protein product is CASSPSTGAGITEAFF.

The chain combines TRBV9 with TRBJ2-1, with a possible D match to TRBD2 (5 bases). The CDR3 is 15 residues long. Germline lookup yields CDR1 SGDLS and CDR2 YYNGEE. Trimming removed 2 bases from V and 0 bases from J, with 9 bases in between. The CDR3 nucleotides are TGTGCCAGCAGCGTCAGCGGAAGCTCCTACAATGAGCAGTTCTTC. Its translation: CASSVSGSSYNEQFF.

The CDR3 DNA follows: TGTGCCAGCAGTTATATGACTAGCGGGAGACCCGAGCAGTACTTC. Translated: CASSYMTSGRPEQYF. The chain uses TRBV28 and TRBJ2-7; 12 positions agree with TRBD2. Germline V lookup: CDR1 MDHEN, CDR2 SYDVKM. The CDR3 extends over 15 amino acids. V lost 4 bases and J lost 6; bases outside the gene matches: 7. Variable domain in full (rest from reference TRBV28 and TRBJ2-7): DVKVTQSSRYLVKRTGEKVFLECVQDMDHENMFWYRQDPGLGLRLIYFSYDVKMKEKGDIPEGYSVSREKKERFSLILESASTNQTSMYLCASSYMTSGRPEQYFGPGTRLTVT.

The rearrangement joins TRBV19 to TRBJ1-5, with a possible D match to TRBD1 (6 bases). Looked up from germline, CDR1 is LNHDA and CDR2 is SQIVND (reference sequence). Trimming left V 7 bases short and J 3 bases short, with 16 bases between. The CDR3 runs to 15 residues. The CDR3 DNA follows: TGTGCCAGTAAGGCGGGACACCACTCCAATCAGCCCCAGCATTTT. Protein: CASKAGHHSNQPQHF.

This clone is a singleton in its sample. The rearrangement uses TRBV2 and TRBJ1-5, with a possible D match to TRBD1 (5 bases). In germline, CDR1 is SNHLY, CDR2 FYNNEI. This CDR3 spans 15 amino acids. The V end was cut by 8 bases, the J end by 4 bases, with 18 bases between. For the CDR3, the DNA is TGTGCCAGCGTACCTGGGGGGGGTCGGAATCAGCCCCAGCATTTT. This gives the protein CASVPGGGRNQPQHF.

This clone was found a few times. The CDR3 region is CASSFWGRVEEKLFF. CDR3 nucleotides: TGCGCCAGCAGCTTTTGGGGGAGGGTAGAAGAAAAACTGTTTTTT. V gene TRBV5-1 combines with J gene TRBJ1-4, with D possibly matching TRBD1 (5 bases). This CDR3 contains 15 residues. The V gene's germline CDR1 is SGHRS and CDR2 YFSETQ. V lost 2 bases and J 8 bases, leaving 16 bases between the germline ends.

This clone is labeled medium-sized. This CDR3 reads CASSPRGTSGVGYTF. The CDR3 DNA sequence: TGTGCCAGCAGTCCGAGAGGGACATCTGGGGTCGGCTACACCTTC. The V gene is TRBV27, the J gene TRBJ1-2, with D perhaps matching TRBD1 (6 bases). The CDR3 totals 15 residues. The V end lost 5 bases, the J end lost 8 bases, and 21 bases lay between the germline ends. CDR1 and CDR2 (germline): MNHEY, SMNVEV (reference sequence).

The chain combines TRBV5-1 with TRBJ2-1, with D perhaps TRBD2 (5 bases). Trimming removed 0 bases from V and 6 bases from J, with 10 bases in between. Germline lookup yields CDR1 SGHRS and CDR2 YFSETQ. The CDR3 covers 14 residues. DNA of the CDR3: TGCGCCAGCAGCTTGGACGGGAATAGCAATGAGCAGTTCTTC. Amino acid sequence: CASSLDGNSNEQFF.

The chain joins TRBV9 to TRBJ1-2; D gene uncertain. Germline V gene lookup returns CDR1 SGDLS and CDR2 YYNGEE. V lost 4 bases to trimming and J lost 0 bases, with 16 bases between them. CDR3 length: 16 residues. CDR3 DNA: TGTGCCAGCAGCTCTCGGACCGAGTTAGCTAACTATGGCTACACCTTC. This encodes CASSSRTELANYGYTF.

This sequence joins TRBV9 and TRBJ2-5; 9 bases match TRBD1. The germline CDR1 and CDR2 sequences are SGDLS and YYNGEE. CDR3 length equals 15 residues. After removal of 0 bases from V and 5 bases from J, the junction contained 5 bases not matched to a gene. This CDR3 is CASSVGQGVSETQYF. DNA of the CDR3: TGTGCCAGCAGCGTAGGACAGGGGGTATCGGAGACCCAGTACTTC.

V is TRBV28 and J is TRBJ1-1; D uncertain. The CDR3 runs to 13 residues. From germline, CDR1 is MDHEN and CDR2 SYDVKM. Trimming cost V 9 bases and J 0 bases, with 11 bases left between them. CDR3 DNA sequence: TGTGCCAGTAGACACAATATGAACACTGAAGCTTTCTTT. It codes for CASRHNMNTEAFF.

The V call is TRBV9, the J call TRBJ2-1; the D gene is possibly TRBD2 (6 bases). The V end was cut by 2 bases, the J end by 0 bases, with 12 bases between. The CDR3 has 16 residues. The germline V gene has CDR1 SGDLS and CDR2 YYNGEE. The DNA for the CDR3 is TGTGCCAGCAGCGTGTCAGCGGGCGACTCCTACAATGAGCAGTTCTTC. Translating gives CASSVSAGDSYNEQFF. The full variable domain, rest sourced from reference TRBV9 and TRBJ2-1, is DSGVTQTPKHLITATGQRVTLRCSPRSGDLSVYWYQQSLDQGLQFLIQYYNGEERAKGNILERFSAQQFPDLHSELNLSSLELGDSALYFCASSVSAGDSYNEQFFGPGTRLTVL.

This chain joins TRBV6-1 and TRBJ2-1, with D possibly being TRBD2 (6 bases). The CDR3 sequence is 15 residues long. CDR1 MNHNS and CDR2 SASEGT come from the germline V gene. V lost 2 bases, J lost 2 bases, and 10 bases lay in between. For the CDR3, the DNA is TGTGCCAGCAGTGAAAGGGCGGGACCCTACAATGAGCAGTTCTTC. Translated: CASSERAGPYNEQFF.

V is TRBV5-1 and J is TRBJ1-1; 7 bases are shared with TRBD1. V lost 0 bases and J lost 7; bases outside the gene matches: 3. This CDR3 is built from 13 residues. Germline V gives CDR1 SGHRS, CDR2 YFSETQ. CDR3 coding DNA: TGCGCCAGCAGCTTGGGAAGGACAGGTGAAGCTTTCTTT. Protein sequence: CASSLGRTGEAFF.